The clone carrying this TCR beta chain showed up just a few times. Its target is not known. Naive, central memory, regulatory and stem cell-like memory cells within the CD4+ compartment were sorted using CD45RO/CCR7/CD25/CD127/CD95/CD27. This sample is part of a study of beta chain features in type 1 diabetes. Study-wide results and limits: Patients' naive, central memory and Treg TCRB repertoires seemed closer to one another than those of healthy donors. Type 1 diabetes patients showed a moderate but significant shortening of TCRB CDR3s in all four CD4+ subsets.

All of the isolated RNA was reverse transcribed, so expressed TCRB transcripts were sequenced. Assay used: immunoSEQ multiplex PCR; TCRdb lists only in-frame clones, some missing. The profile covers some 700,000 clones, with under 15% appearing a single time and approximately 0.022% taken by the ten largest. The CDR3 runs 14 residues. Per germline, CDR1 SGHTA and CDR2 FQGNSA. Germline trimming cut 1 base from V and 4 bases from J; bases unmatched to any gene: 2. J is TRBJ1-2 and V is TRBV7-2; TRBD1 aligns across 8 bases. The TCR sequence derives from a man younger than 35 with type 1 diabetes. Sequencing input: naive CD4+ T cells from blood. The CDR3 region has the DNA TGTGCCAGCAGCTTAGGACAGGGGACCTATGGCTACACCTTC. Its translation is CASSLGQGTYGYTF. The complete variable domain, with remaining parts taken from reference TRBV7-2 and TRBJ1-2, reads GAGVSQSPSNKVTEKGKDVELRCDPISGHTALYWYRQSLGQGLEFLIYFQGNSAPDKSGLPSDRFSAERTGGSVSTLTIQRTQQEDSAVYLCASSLGQGTYGYTFGSGTRLTVV.